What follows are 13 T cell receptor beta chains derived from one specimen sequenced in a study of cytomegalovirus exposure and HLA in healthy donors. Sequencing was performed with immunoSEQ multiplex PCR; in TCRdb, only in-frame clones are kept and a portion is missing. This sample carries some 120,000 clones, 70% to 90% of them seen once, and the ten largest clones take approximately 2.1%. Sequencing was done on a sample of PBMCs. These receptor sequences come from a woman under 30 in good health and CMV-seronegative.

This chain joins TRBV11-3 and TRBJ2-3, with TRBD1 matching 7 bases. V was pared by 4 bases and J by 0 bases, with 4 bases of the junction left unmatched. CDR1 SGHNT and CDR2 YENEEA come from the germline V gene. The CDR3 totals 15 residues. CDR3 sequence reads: CASSSGQTSTDTQYF. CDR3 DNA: TGTGCCAGCAGCTCGGGACAGACCAGCACAGATACGCAGTATTTT.

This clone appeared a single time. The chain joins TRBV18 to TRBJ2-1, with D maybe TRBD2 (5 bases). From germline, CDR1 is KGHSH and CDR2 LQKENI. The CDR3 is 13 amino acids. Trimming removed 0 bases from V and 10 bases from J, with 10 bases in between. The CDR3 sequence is CASSPPMASEQFF. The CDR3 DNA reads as TGTGCCAGCTCACCACCGATGGCTAGCGAGCAGTTCTTC.

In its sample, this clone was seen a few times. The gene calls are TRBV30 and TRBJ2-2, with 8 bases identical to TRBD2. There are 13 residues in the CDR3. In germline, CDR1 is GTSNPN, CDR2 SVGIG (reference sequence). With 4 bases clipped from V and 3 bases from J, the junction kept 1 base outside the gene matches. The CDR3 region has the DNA TGTGCCTGGACGGGAGGGTACACCGGGGAGCTGTTTTTT. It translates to CAWTGGYTGELFF.

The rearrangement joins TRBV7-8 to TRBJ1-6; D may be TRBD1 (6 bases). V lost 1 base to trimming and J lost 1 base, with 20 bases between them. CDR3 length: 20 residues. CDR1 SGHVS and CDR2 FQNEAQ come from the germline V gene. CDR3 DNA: TGTGCCAGCAGCTTAGTAGGGGGGGAGGGAAAATTTTCCTATAATTCACCCCTCCACTTT. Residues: CASSLVGGEGKFSYNSPLHF.

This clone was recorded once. The CDR3 loop is CATTTEQETQYF. DNA of the CDR3: TGTGCCACGACGACAGAGCAAGAGACCCAGTACTTC. The J gene is TRBJ2-5, the V gene TRBV13, with D tentatively TRBD1 (5 bases). Germline CDR1 PRHDT, CDR2 FYEKMQ (reference sequence). The length of the CDR3 is 12 residues. The germline V and J ends were trimmed by 10 bases and 2 bases, with 11 bases remaining between them. The variable domain in full, completed from reference TRBV13 and TRBJ2-5, reads AAGVIQSPRHLIKEKRETATLKCYPIPRHDTVYWYQQGPGQDPQFLISFYEKMQSDKGSIPDRFSAQQFSDYHSELNMSSLELGDSALYFCATTTEQETQYFGPGTRLLVL.

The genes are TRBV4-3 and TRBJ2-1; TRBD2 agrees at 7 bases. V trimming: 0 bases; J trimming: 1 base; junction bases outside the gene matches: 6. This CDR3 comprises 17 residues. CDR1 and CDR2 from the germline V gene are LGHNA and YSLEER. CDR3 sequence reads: CASSQDWPSGSYNEQFF. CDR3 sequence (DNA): TGCGCCAGCAGCCAAGATTGGCCTAGCGGTTCCTACAATGAGCAGTTCTTC.

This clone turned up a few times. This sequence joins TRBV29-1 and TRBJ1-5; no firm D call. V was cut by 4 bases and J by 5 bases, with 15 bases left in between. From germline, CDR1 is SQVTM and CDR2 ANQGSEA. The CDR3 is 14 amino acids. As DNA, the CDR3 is TGCAGCGTTGTCGCCGGGTCCGGGGATCAGCCCCAGCATTTT. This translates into CSVVAGSGDQPQHF.

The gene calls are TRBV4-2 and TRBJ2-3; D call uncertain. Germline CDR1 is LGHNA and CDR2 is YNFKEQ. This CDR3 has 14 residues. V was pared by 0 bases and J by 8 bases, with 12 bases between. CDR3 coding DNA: TGTGCCAGCAGCCAAGATCTGGCGTCAGGTACGCAGTATTTT. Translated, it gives CASSQDLASGTQYF.

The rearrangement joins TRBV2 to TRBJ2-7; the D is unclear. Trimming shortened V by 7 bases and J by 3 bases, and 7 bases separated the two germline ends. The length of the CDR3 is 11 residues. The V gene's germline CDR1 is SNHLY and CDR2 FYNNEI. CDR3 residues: CASNLSYEQYF. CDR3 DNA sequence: TGTGCCAGCAACCTCAGCTACGAGCAGTACTTC.

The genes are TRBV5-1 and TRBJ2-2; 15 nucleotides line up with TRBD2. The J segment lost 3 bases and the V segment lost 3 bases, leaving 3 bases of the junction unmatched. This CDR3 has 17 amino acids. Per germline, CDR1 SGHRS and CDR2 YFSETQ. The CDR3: CASSSGLAGGYTGELFF. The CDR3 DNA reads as TGCGCCAGCAGCTCAGGACTAGCGGGAGGGTACACCGGGGAGCTGTTTTTT. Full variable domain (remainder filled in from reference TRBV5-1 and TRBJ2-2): KAGVTQTPRYLIKTRGQQVTLSCSPISGHRSVSWYQQTPGQGLQFLFEYFSETQRNKGNFPGRFSGRQFSNSRSEMNVSTLELGDSALYLCASSSGLAGGYTGELFFGEGSRLTVL.

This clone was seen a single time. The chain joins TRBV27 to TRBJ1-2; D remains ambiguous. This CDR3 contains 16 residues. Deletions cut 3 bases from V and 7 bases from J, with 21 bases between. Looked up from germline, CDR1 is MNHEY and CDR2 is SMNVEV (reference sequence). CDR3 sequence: CASSLMGSGSPFGYTF. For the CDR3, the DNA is TGTGCCAGCAGTTTGATGGGTTCGGGTTCCCCCTTTGGCTACACCTTC.

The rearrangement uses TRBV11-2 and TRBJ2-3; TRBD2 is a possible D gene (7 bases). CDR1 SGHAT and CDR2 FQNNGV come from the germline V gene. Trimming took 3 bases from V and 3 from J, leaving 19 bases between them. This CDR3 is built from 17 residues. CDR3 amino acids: CASSLDELGGPTDTQYF. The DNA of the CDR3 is TGTGCCAGCAGCTTGGACGAGTTGGGGGGGCCGACAGATACGCAGTATTTT. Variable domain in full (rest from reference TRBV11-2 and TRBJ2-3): EAGVAQSPRYKIIEKRQSVAFWCNPISGHATLYWYQQILGQGPKLLIQFQNNGVVDDSQLPKDRFSAERLKGVDSTLKIQPAKLEDSAVYLCASSLDELGGPTDTQYFGPGTRLTVL.

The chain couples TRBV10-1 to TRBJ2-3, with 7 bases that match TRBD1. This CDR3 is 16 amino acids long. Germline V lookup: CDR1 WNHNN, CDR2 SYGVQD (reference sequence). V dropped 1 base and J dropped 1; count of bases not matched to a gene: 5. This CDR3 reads CASSEWRGGGTDTQYF. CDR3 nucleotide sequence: TGCGCCAGCAGTGAGTGGAGAGGGGGCGGCACAGATACGCAGTATTTT.